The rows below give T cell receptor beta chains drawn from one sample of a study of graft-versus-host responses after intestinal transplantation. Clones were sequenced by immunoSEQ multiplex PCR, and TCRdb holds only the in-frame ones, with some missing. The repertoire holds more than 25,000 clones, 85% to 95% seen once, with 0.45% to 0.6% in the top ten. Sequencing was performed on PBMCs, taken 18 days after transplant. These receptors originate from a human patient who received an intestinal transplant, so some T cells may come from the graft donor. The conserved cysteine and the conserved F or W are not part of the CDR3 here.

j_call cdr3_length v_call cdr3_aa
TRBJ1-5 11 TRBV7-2 ASSGRGNQPQH
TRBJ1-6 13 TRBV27 ASGGPGSYNSPLH
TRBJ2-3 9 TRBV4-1 ASSQVDTQY
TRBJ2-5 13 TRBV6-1 ASTRGLASQETQY
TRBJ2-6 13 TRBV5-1 ASSLVGGGANVLT
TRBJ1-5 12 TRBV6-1 ASSPTTGIQPQH
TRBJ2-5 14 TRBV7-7 ASSLEFVGAHETQY
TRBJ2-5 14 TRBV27 ASSILPGTGAETQY
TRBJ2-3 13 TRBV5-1 ASSRTSGGTDTQY
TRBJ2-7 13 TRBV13 ASSPTAGGSYEQY
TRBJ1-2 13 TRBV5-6 ASIIQGYLGDGYT
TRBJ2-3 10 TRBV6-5 ASGNSGTGQY
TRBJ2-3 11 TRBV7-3 ASSSGGPDTQY
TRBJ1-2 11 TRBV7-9 ASSGSSFYGYT
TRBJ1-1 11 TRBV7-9 ASSLGGTTEAF
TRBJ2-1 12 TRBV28 ASTHARGYNEQF
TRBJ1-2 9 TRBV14 ASSQVGGYT
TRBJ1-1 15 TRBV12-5 ASGPQGRDRTNTEAF
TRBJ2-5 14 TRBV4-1 ASSQGTGTGQETQY
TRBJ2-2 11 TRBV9 ASSVEGTGELF
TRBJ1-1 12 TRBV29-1 SVEVAGRSTEAF
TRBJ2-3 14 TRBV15 ATSRAGGGGADTQY
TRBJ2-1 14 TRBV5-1 ASSPWLAGGYNEQL
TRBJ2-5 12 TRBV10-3 AISETDRKETQY
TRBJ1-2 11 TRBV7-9 ASSLVLGWGYT
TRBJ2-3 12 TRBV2 ASSEGQSTDTQY
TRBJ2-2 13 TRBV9 ASSGRDSTPGELF
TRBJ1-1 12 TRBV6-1 ASSEWALNTEAF
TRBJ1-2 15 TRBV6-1 ASSEGTGTEYVYGYT
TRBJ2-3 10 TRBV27 ASSSWGDTQY
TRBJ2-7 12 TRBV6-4 ASRCLDRGYEQY
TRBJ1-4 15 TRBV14 ASSLDRGGGFDEKLF
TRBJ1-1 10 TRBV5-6 ASSLYGEEAF
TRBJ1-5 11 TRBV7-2 ASSRTRGQPQH
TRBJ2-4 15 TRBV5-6 ASSFLTRGSAKNIQY
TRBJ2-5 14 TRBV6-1 ASSERGTAIQETQY
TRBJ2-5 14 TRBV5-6 ASSWLAGGPQETQY
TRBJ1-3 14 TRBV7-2 ASPSRARPSGNTIY
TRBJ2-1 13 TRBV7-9 ASSSHRDSYNEQF
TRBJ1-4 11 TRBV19 ASIDSGRGSMF
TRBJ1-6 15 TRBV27 ASSMFGPSSYNSPLH